This T cell receptor beta chain was obtained from a study of blood T cell repertoires in COVID-19. In the study overall: The cDNA or gDNA used as material had been derived from T cells, B-cell-depleted T cells, or PBMCs.

Germline values: CDR1 SGHAT, CDR2 FQNNGV. Trimming took off 4 bases at V and 11 bases at J, with 21 bases between the two ends. This CDR3 has 16 residues. How the authors handled the data: Scientists estimated how many nucleated cells there were by amplifying reference gene primers. Sequenced by immunoSEQ multiplex PCR; TCRdb stores in-frame clones only, minus some. The DNA gave D and trimming, while V, J and clone size come from that table. The sample has more than 25,000 clones, more than 90% seen once. V is TRBV11-2 and J is TRBJ1-6; D may be TRBD1 (6 bases). Sequenced input: peripheral blood. The TCR sequence derives from a man between 65 and 79 years old with active or convalescent COVID-19. Written as DNA, the CDR3 is TGTGCCAGCAGCTACACGGGGGGGGCTTCTAGTACACCCCTCCACTTT. Its translation is CASSYTGGASSTPLHF.